This TCR beta chain is from a study of cytomegalovirus exposure and HLA in healthy donors (dated by TCRdb to the late 2010s). Study-level background: An earlier analysis of several hundred of the donors reported 250 to 300 Gb of sequence data and 117 million unique TCR beta sequences obtained from about 179 million T cells. The later analysis used no new phenotypic data to find candidate immune exposures, relying instead on TCR beta sequences and their occurrence across donors. All discovery cohort repertoires had been generated using a single sequencing platform. Donor age, sex, ethnicity and CMV serostatus were collected together with the repertoire data. An early release that covered approximately 600 HLA-typed donors contained around 330 gigabases of sequencing data and 70 million to 100 million unique TCR sequences. The number of typed donors differed by locus: about 629-630 for A, B, C, DRB1 and DQB1; 500 to 550 for DQA1; roughly 600 for DPA1; and 400 to 480 for DPB1. HLA typing included class I and class II loci at four-digit resolution. The genetic ancestry cluster associated with self-reported Caucasian donors included about four fifths of the 300 to 450 genotyped donors. Because of strong linkage in the cohort, roughly five DR-DQ haplotypes were treated as single units for association and clustering. To study patterns of TCR occurrence, a later analysis re-analyzed previously published TCR beta repertoires from around 660 donors and added high-resolution HLA genotyping. Along with the roughly 700-subject first cohort, a separate validation cohort of over a hundred different subjects was used. The study aimed to test whether signatures of past pathogen exposure could be identified by cataloging public T cell receptors. Among a few hundred genotyped donors of the cohort, an average of approximately 250,000 unique TCR beta nucleotide sequences were sequenced per donor, about a sixth of them non-productive. A later genetic analysis took genome-wide SNP genotypes for about three fifths of the roughly 700 donors and used that subset as a discovery cohort. To predict cytomegalovirus infection status, the study combined high-throughput TCR immunosequencing, statistical association of individual TCRs with disease status, and machine learning. An earlier analysis of 587 of the donors used high-throughput TCR beta sequencing to judge whether each TCR beta V gene segment behaved as functional or pseudogenic. The T cell repertoires of some 670 subjects were profiled by immunosequencing and related to cytomegalovirus serostatus. Summary of the overall study and its limitations: In a later analysis, some 17,000 TCR beta sequences were associated with specific HLA alleles at a false discovery rate of 0.05. Roughly uniform sequencing depth across donors was assumed in presence/absence analyses, although this assumption may not hold. In a later genetic analysis, fewer N-insertions in productive TCRs were reported among donors in an Asian-associated ancestry cluster than the roughly 670-donor mean. A few of the identified cytomegalovirus-associated TCR beta chains were confirmed in vitro to be specific for cytomegalovirus antigens. Compared with equally common non-associated chains, HLA-associated TCR beta chains in a later analysis were more clonally expanded and had lower generation probabilities. A further reported finding was that TCR beta sequences accurately predicted the HLA-A and HLA-B alleles for most subjects in the first cohort. The classifier was reported to diagnose cytomegalovirus status with high specificity and sensitivity in both the original and validation cohorts. Because HLA typing was unavailable for some donors at each locus, only the typed subset was used in association tests. An association between a missense DCLRE1C variant and V-gene and J-gene trimming of TCR beta chains was found in a later genetic analysis and replicated in an independent cohort. In an earlier analysis of more than 500 of the donors, most TCR beta V segments appeared in productive rearrangements about 87% or about 30% of the time, broadly matching IMGT annotations. Most TCR sequences were observed very rarely across donors, whereas some public TCRs were present in many individuals. Assigning TCR associations to individual alleles was difficult when HLA alleles, especially DR and DQ, strongly co-occurred. Because counts were too low, roughly 16 rarely observed V segments, including chromosome 9 orphons, were excluded from the earlier analysis of 587 of the donors. A later analysis found that TCR association rates varied across HLA loci, with DRB1 alleles showing the most associated TCRs and HLA-C alleles the fewest. According to the authors, the approach could potentially be generalized to other disease states and immunological phenotypes. The cohort was sequenced for TCR beta chains only, and without alpha or paired-chain data the features that could be detected were limited. A later analysis reported that several top co-occurrence clusters appeared linked to parvovirus B19, influenza, CMV and Epstein-Barr virus. In the study, 150 to 200 TCR beta chains were listed as associated with cytomegalovirus. A cluster of highly shared sequence variants was judged likely to represent a technical artifact of the sequencing pipeline. Most CMV-associated TCR beta chains appeared to be HLA-restricted in a later analysis, and the HLA associations seemed to be driven largely by CMV exposure. Linkage disequilibrium might explain the correlated functional status among segregating V segments, but an unknown experimental factor could not be excluded. CMV serostatus was the only immune exposure information available for the cohort.

Library method: the immunoSEQ multiplex PCR assay. A mixture of 60 forward primers for TCR Vbeta segments and 13 reverse primers for TCR Jbeta segments was used in the multiplex PCR. Amplification of the CDR3 region of rearranged TCR beta genes was performed with a multiplex PCR assay on genomic DNA. The Illumina HiSeq System was used to sequence the amplified TCR beta libraries as 87-base-pair reads. On the authors' methods: Across the 500 to 850 repertoires, a later analysis counted approximately 83 million unique TCR beta chains, approximately 12 million of which were shared by at least two donors. Raw reads were error-corrected and collapsed into unique sequences by a nearest-neighbor algorithm in which closely related sequences were merged to remove PCR and sequencing errors. V, D and J gene segments were assigned by aligning CDR3 sequences to IMGT reference sequences. For a sequence to be retained, a match of at least six nucleotides to both a V gene segment and a J gene segment was required. A rearrangement counted as productive if the CDR3 had no stop codons and remained in frame with V and J, and every other rearrangement counted as non-productive. CDR3 was defined according to IMGT convention as the region running from the second conserved V-encoded cysteine to the conserved J-encoded phenylalanine. The earlier analysis of a few hundred of the donors excluded any sequence lacking an unambiguous match to a single V gene segment. In an earlier analysis of approximately 590 of the donors, a V segment was called functional when productive rearrangements were above 56.7%, and segregating when the standard deviation between donors exceeded 5%. A statistical classification framework was built to diagnose cytomegalovirus status from the catalog of TCR beta chain sequences. In a later analysis, V and J genes were assigned by comparing TCR nucleotide sequences against IMGT/GENE-DB human TR gene sequences. The TCRdist pipeline was used in a later analysis to assign CDR3 sequences and most-parsimonious VDJ recombination scenarios. In a later analysis, each TCR beta chain was defined by its CDR3 amino acid sequence together with its V-gene family, and reads without a unique V-gene family were excluded. To address suspected cross-contamination and a sequencing artifact, a later analysis removed roughly 580 highly shared, low-generation-probability nucleotide sequences. For each public chain, a later analysis derived a clonal expansion index from normalized ranks of inferred template counts within each repertoire. In a later analysis, generation probabilities were computed using a VDJ recombination model fitted to out-of-frame rearrangements, and the results were checked against IGoR. A later analysis scored TCR-TCR, TCR-HLA and TCR-CMV co-occurrence with hypergeometric tests, applying a repertoire-size bias correction to TCR pairs. To estimate false discovery rates, a later analysis permuted the HLA or CMV assignments 20 times. In a later analysis, co-occurring TCRs were grouped using DBSCAN, with TCRdist sequence similarity added in when clustering inside HLA-allele-positive subsets. Repertoires with fewer than 30,000 or more than 120,000 public chains, plus five repertoires with anomalous nucleotide sharing, were excluded from co-occurrence clustering. Not all clones reach the TCRdb copy of this immuneACCESS table, which keeps in-frame sequences only. Checked studies attribute under half of the gap to unresolved V genes and leave the rest unexplained. The DNA gave D and trimming, while V, J and clone size come from that table. Here the sample has roughly 130,000 clones; about 86% occur a single time. The ten largest make up about 0.63% of the sample.

Details on this clone: Its antigen remains undetermined. Base qualities are not at hand, and no much larger clone is one base apart.

The cohort comprised 670 or so healthy bone marrow donors. At the time of sampling, every cohort member was nominally healthy, though immune exposures that went unrecorded were likely present. The donor was CMV seronegative and was included in the group of under 450 seronegative cohort members. A peripheral blood sample was collected from each donor, and TCR beta sequencing was performed on peripheral blood mononuclear cells. The Qiagen DNeasy Blood Extraction Kit was used to extract genomic DNA from the blood cell samples. Material for sequencing was PBMCs. The sequence was obtained from a man aged 18 to 30 in good health and CMV-seronegative.

This receptor carries the CDR3 CASSSRGDNEKLFF. The bases read TGTGCCAGCAGCTCCCGGGGAGACAATGAAAAACTGTTTTTT. The chain is assembled from TRBV5-4 and TRBJ1-4; the D gene cannot be resolved reliably. The CDR3 runs 14 residues from the cysteine to the phenylalanine. The kept DNA is CDR3 alone, 42 bases in frame from the first base. The germline V gene (reference sequence) supplies CDR1 SGHNT and CDR2 YYREEE. Between the V and J ends, shortened by 3 bases and 5 bases respectively, the junction contains 11 bases.